This TCR beta chain was identified in a study of cytomegalovirus exposure and HLA in healthy donors. Findings of the study overall: Some V segments, TRBV6-2 and TRBV6-3 among them, were indistinguishable and were therefore excluded. Sequencing probably produced one cluster of sequence variants that were highly shared.

It was with 60 Vbeta and 13 Jbeta primers that the PCR ran. Authors' methods: Later work found approximately 87 million unique TCR beta chains, with 10 million to 14 million shared. Method: immunoSEQ multiplex PCR; TCRdb's copy keeps in-frame clones and lacks some. The V and J calls and clone size were taken over from that table, and D and trimming were inferred from the DNA. This sample has about 200,000 clones, with approximately 81% found just once. Germline CDR1 SEHNR, CDR2 FQNEAQ (reference sequence). The CDR3 covers 14 residues. V was cut by 2 bases and J by 8 bases, with 12 bases left in between. In regard to this clone: What it binds is unknown.

This sequence was found in a man aged 25-40 years in good health and CMV-seronegative. The rearrangement links TRBV7-9 to TRBJ1-4, with D tentatively TRBD1 (6 bases). The source material was PBMCs. The CDR3 region has the DNA TGTGCCAGCAGCTTAACACAGGGTGAAGAAAAACTGTTTTTT. Amino acid sequence: CASSLTQGEEKLFF.